This T cell receptor beta chain was sequenced during a study of vaccination and CD4 T cells after COVID-19. Study summary: Post-vaccine sampling followed dose two by a median about 69 days (range 14 to 241).

Findings and caveats of the study: The appearance of a median approximately 90% of reactive clones in convalescent patients occurred only post-vaccination.

Oncomine TCR Beta short-read sequencing was applied to DNA from cultured CD4+ T cells. Genomic DNA was isolated from CD4+ T cells that had been cultured. MiXCR was run by TCRdb on the PCR reads, yielding one entry per CDR3 protein. The sample lists about 8,100 distinct CDR3 sequences, 57% occurring once. In germline, CDR1 is KGHSH, CDR2 LQKENI. The ends were cut back, 4 bases at V and 4 bases at J, with 8 bases in the middle. This CDR3 spans 13 amino acids. About this clonotype itself: The target antigen is unknown.

The treatment was: 10-day PBMC culture with coronavirus spike peptide pools or control peptides (ViraFEST assay). After culture for about ten days, isolation of CD4+ T cells was performed by negative selection. This chain uses TRBV18 with TRBJ2-1; D is unclear. The clonotype comes from a human donor who had recovered from COVID-19. Sequenced sample: CD4+ T cells from blood, cultured in vitro. The CDR3: CASSLAQYNEQFF. The CDR3 DNA reads TGTGCCAGCTCACTAGCCCAATACAATGAGCAGTTCTTC.